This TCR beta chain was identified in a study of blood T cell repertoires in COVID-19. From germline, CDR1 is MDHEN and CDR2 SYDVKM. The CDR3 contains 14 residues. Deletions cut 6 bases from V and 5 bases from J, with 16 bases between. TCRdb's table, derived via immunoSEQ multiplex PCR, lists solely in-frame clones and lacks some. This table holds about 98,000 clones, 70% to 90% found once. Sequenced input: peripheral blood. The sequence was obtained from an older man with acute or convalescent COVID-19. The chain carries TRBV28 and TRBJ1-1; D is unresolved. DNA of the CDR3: TGTGCCAGCAGCCCCAGGACCCGGGGAACTGAAGCTTTCTTT. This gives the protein CASSPRTRGTEAFF.